This T cell receptor (beta chain) comes out of a study of blood T cell repertoires in COVID-19. Libraries were prepared by immunoSEQ multiplex PCR; TCRdb keeps only in-frame clonotypes and omits some of them. The table shows roughly 260,000 clones, with approximately 89% occurring only once. Germline values: CDR1 LNHNV, CDR2 YYDKDF (reference sequence). J gave up 3 bases and V 1 base, and 5 bases lay outside the gene matches. The CDR3 has 15 amino acids. This clonotype was obtained from a woman aged 50 to 60 with acute or convalescent COVID-19. The specimen was peripheral blood. The chain joins TRBV15 to TRBJ2-7; TRBD1 aligns across 8 bases. The CDR3 reads CATSRAGDRSYEQYF. DNA of the CDR3: TGTGCCACCAGCAGAGCCGGGGACAGGAGCTACGAGCAGTACTTC.